The clone carrying this TCR beta chain was seen only a few times. What it binds is not known. CDR1 is SGHTA, CDR2 FQGNSA, per germline. Trimming took off 3 bases at V and 0 bases at J, with 9 bases between the two ends. This CDR3 is built from 14 residues. Profiled with immunoSEQ multiplex PCR; TCRdb holds only in-frame clones, not every one. This table holds about 100,000 clones, 80% to 95% found once. This entry belongs to a study of OX40 agonist ivuxolimab in advanced cancers. About the study: Patients received the agonistic anti-OX40 (CD134) antibody ivuxolimab.

Study-wide results and caveats: Compared with CD4+, CD8+ T cells on average had more expanded clones. Not determined was the antigen specificity of the expanded peripheral T cells.

The chain couples TRBV7-2 to TRBJ2-7; D possibly matches TRBD1 or TRBD2 (5 bases each). The sequence was collected from an adult with an advanced solid tumor such as melanoma, head and neck, liver or kidney cancer. Source: CD4+ or CD8+ T cells sorted from blood, taken in a trial of the OX40 agonist ivuxolimab. CDR3 in DNA: TGTGCCAGCAGCTTGGGACCGAGCTCCTACGAGCAGTACTTC. It encodes CASSLGPSSYEQYF.